These 31 T cell receptor beta chains were sequenced from one sample in a study of T cell changes during pregnancy in multiple sclerosis. Clones were read by immunoSEQ multiplex PCR, and TCRdb kept only the in-frame ones, dropping some. The sample yields about 120,000 clones, approximately 90% seen once. Sample: peripheral blood, taken in the third trimester of pregnancy. The receptors were gathered from a female donor with multiple sclerosis, enrolled in a pregnancy study.

This chain joins TRBV19 and TRBJ2-6; D is unresolved. This CDR3 region has 15 residues. The V gene's germline CDR1 is LNHDA and CDR2 SQIVND (reference sequence). V was clipped by 7 bases and J by 1 base, with 11 bases between them. DNA of the CDR3: TGTGCCAGTACCCCCATGAGTTCTGGGGCCAACGTCCTGACTTTC. Translating gives CASTPMSSGANVLTF. The full variable domain, its missing parts supplied by reference TRBV19 and TRBJ2-6, is DGGITQSPKYLFRKEGQNVTLSCEQNLNHDAMYWYRQDPGQGLRLIYYSQIVNDFQKGDIAEGYSVSREKKESFPLTVTSAQKNPTAFYLCASTPMSSGANVLTFGAGSRLTVL.

Note on this clone: As the CDR3 is not closed by the conserved phenylalanine or tryptophan, this likely results from a read error. The limits of the CDR3 on the DNA are not certain, so only TCRdb's listed CDR3 is given. The rearrangement joins TRBV18 to TRBJ1-1; the D call of TRBD1 is as the table states it, not checked on the DNA. Ends included, the CDR3 has 12 residues. Germline CDR1 is KGHSH and CDR2 is LQKENI. The CDR3 protein is CASSPTGATFVV.

The table lists this clone with a count of one. The chain employs TRBV9 and TRBJ1-1; weak D call: TRBD1 (6 bases). Trimming removed 6 bases from V and 2 bases from J, with 11 bases in between. The V gene's germline CDR1 is SGDLS and CDR2 YYNGEE. The CDR3 length is 13 residues. Here the CDR3 DNA reads TGTGCCAGCAACAAACAGGGAAACACTGAAGCTTTCTTT. Residues: CASNKQGNTEAFF.

The rearrangement joins TRBV19 to TRBJ1-2; 9 bases agree with TRBD1. The CDR3 contains 14 residues. The V gene's germline CDR1 is LNHDA and CDR2 SQIVND (reference sequence). The V segment lost 6 bases and the J segment 4 bases; nucleotides outside the gene matches: 6. CDR3 sequence reads: CASRTGGQGYGYTF. CDR3 coding DNA: TGTGCCAGTAGAACAGGGGGCCAGGGCTATGGCTACACCTTC.

The V call is TRBV30, the J call TRBJ1-2; a weak D match, TRBD1 (5 bases). V was trimmed by 4 bases and J by 6 bases, leaving 18 bases between them. The CDR3 runs 14 residues. The germline V gene has CDR1 GTSNPN and CDR2 SVGIG (reference sequence). CDR3 residues: CAWKGDPGEDGYTF. CDR3 in DNA: TGTGCCTGGAAAGGGGACCCCGGGGAGGATGGCTACACCTTC.

This chain links TRBV6-1 with TRBJ1-1, with a possible D match to TRBD1 (6 bases). Between the trimmed V and J ends, which lost 6 bases and 0 bases, there was a span of 11 bases. The CDR3 length is 14 residues. Germline V gene lookup returns CDR1 MNHNS and CDR2 SASEGT. The CDR3 sequence is CASSLGTMNTEAFF. In nucleotides, the CDR3 is TGTGCCAGCAGCTTAGGGACAATGAACACTGAAGCTTTCTTT.

The gene calls are TRBV30 and TRBJ2-2, with 11 nucleotides matching TRBD1. The CDR3 is made up of 14 amino acids. Germline CDR1 and CDR2: GTSNPN and SVGIG (reference sequence). The trim removed 3 bases at V and 6 bases at J, leaving 3 bases unmatched. CDR3 loop: CAWRAGQGAGELFF. CDR3 sequence (DNA): TGTGCCTGGAGGGCGGGACAGGGGGCCGGGGAGCTGTTTTTT.

The rearrangement uses TRBV5-1 and TRBJ2-3, with 10 positions matching TRBD2. CDR3 length: 17 residues. With 1 base clipped from V and 4 bases from J, the junction kept 9 bases outside the gene matches. CDR1 and CDR2 (germline): SGHRS, YFSETQ. The CDR3 sequence: CASSLWLAGVGADTQYF. The CDR3 DNA reads TGCGCCAGCAGCTTGTGGCTAGCGGGAGTCGGAGCAGATACGCAGTATTTT. The variable domain in full, with the rest retrieved from reference TRBV5-1 and TRBJ2-3, is KAGVTQTPRYLIKTRGQQVTLSCSPISGHRSVSWYQQTPGQGLQFLFEYFSETQRNKGNFPGRFSGRQFSNSRSEMNVSTLELGDSALYLCASSLWLAGVGADTQYFGPGTRLTVL.

The J gene is TRBJ1-2, the V gene TRBV4-1; TRBD1 agrees at 9 bases. This CDR3 has 14 amino acids. Germline trimming cut 6 bases from V and 6 bases from J; bases unmatched to any gene: 8. In germline, CDR1 is MGHRA, CDR2 YSYEKL. The CDR3 loop is CASREAGTGHGYTF. CDR3 nucleotide sequence: TGCGCCAGCAGAGAGGCCGGGACAGGGCATGGCTACACCTTC.

The sample holds one count of this clone. The rearrangement joins TRBV7-9 to TRBJ1-5, with a possible D match to TRBD1 (6 bases). In germline, CDR1 is SEHNR, CDR2 FQNEAQ (reference sequence). The V gene lost 6 bases and the J gene lost 7 bases, with 22 bases spanning the gap. The CDR3 is 16 amino acids. The CDR3 protein is CASRGPGDGRGQPQHF. CDR3 nucleotides: TGTGCCAGCAGGGGGCCAGGGGACGGACGCGGACAGCCCCAGCATTTT.

This clone was observed once. The chain carries TRBV18 and TRBJ2-7, with D tentatively TRBD2 (5 bases). CDR1 and CDR2 (germline): KGHSH, LQKENI. There are 14 residues in the CDR3. The V end lost 0 bases, the J end lost 4 bases, and 10 bases lay between the germline ends. The CDR3 loop reads CASSPPDFRYEQYF. The CDR3 DNA reads as TGTGCCAGCTCACCACCGGACTTTCGGTACGAGCAGTACTTC.

CDR3 bases: TGTGCCAGCAGCCCATTCCGGGTCGTGGGCACCGGGGAGCTGTTTTTT. Protein: CASSPFRVVGTGELFF. The V and J genes are TRBV7-8 and TRBJ2-2; D remains unclear. Trimming removed 5 bases at V and 4 bases at J, with 17 bases between. Looked up from germline, CDR1 is SGHVS and CDR2 is FQNEAQ. The CDR3 extends over 16 amino acids.

This clone appeared once. V gene TRBV25-1 combines with J gene TRBJ2-3; 8 bases fit TRBD2. CDR1 MGHDK and CDR2 SYGVNS come from the germline V gene. Germline trimming cut 5 bases from V and 1 base from J; bases unmatched to any gene: 5. CDR3 length equals 15 residues. CDR3 protein: CASSSGGGRTDTQYF. In nucleotides, the CDR3 is TGTGCCAGCAGTAGCGGCGGGGGGCGCACAGATACGCAGTATTTT. The full variable domain, its missing parts supplied by reference TRBV25-1 and TRBJ2-3, is EADIYQTPRYLVIGTGKKITLECSQTMGHDKMYWYQQDPGMELHLIHYSYGVNSTEKGDLSSESTVSRIRTEHFPLTLESARPSHTSQYLCASSSGGGRTDTQYFGPGTRLTVL.

This chain connects TRBV7-2 to TRBJ2-1; 10 bases agree with TRBD1. V shed 5 bases, J shed 3 bases, and the junction held 4 bases outside the gene matches. Germline-derived CDR1 and CDR2 are SGHTA and FQGNSA. The CDR3 totals 15 residues. The chain's CDR3 is CASSEGTGVYNEQFF. The CDR3 DNA is TGTGCCAGCAGCGAAGGGACAGGGGTCTACAATGAGCAGTTCTTC.

This clone has just one count. The chain carries TRBV5-1 and TRBJ2-2, with 7 bases lining up with TRBD1. CDR3 length: 15 amino acids. V gave up 0 bases and J gave up 5 bases; unmatched junction bases: 4. The V gene's germline CDR1 is SGHRS and CDR2 YFSETQ. CDR3 sequence: CASSLGQTGTGELFF. In nucleotides, the CDR3 is TGCGCCAGCAGCTTGGGTCAGACAGGGACCGGGGAGCTGTTTTTT.

This clone appeared a single time. The chain uses TRBV5-4 and TRBJ2-1, with D perhaps TRBD1 (5 bases). The CDR3 is 15 amino acids. CDR1 is SGHNT and CDR2 is YYREEE in the germline V gene (reference sequence). V lost 1 base and J lost 5, with 13 bases in between. The CDR3 coding sequence is TGTGCCAGCAGCTTGCGGCAGGGCCCGGACAATGAGCAGTTCTTC. Its translation: CASSLRQGPDNEQFF.

This rearrangement joins TRBV7-2 to TRBJ2-5, with D tentatively TRBD2 (7 bases). V was clipped by 2 bases and J by 0 bases, with 16 bases between them. Germline lookup yields CDR1 SGHTA and CDR2 FQGNSA. This CDR3 has 17 amino acids. The CDR3 sequence: CASSLFGGGRDQETQYF. DNA of the CDR3: TGTGCCAGCAGCTTATTTGGGGGGGGGCGGGACCAAGAGACCCAGTACTTC.

The chain has TRBV19 and TRBJ2-5; 7 nucleotides line up with TRBD2. V trimming: 5 bases; J trimming: 1 base; junction bases outside the gene matches: 10. From germline, CDR1 is LNHDA and CDR2 SQIVND (reference sequence). This CDR3 contains 16 residues. The CDR3 is CASSVGLGSFQETQYF. The CDR3 DNA reads TGTGCCAGTAGTGTCGGACTAGGCTCCTTCCAAGAGACCCAGTACTTC.

The chain joins TRBV4-1 to TRBJ1-5; D might be TRBD1 (6 bases). CDR1 MGHRA and CDR2 YSYEKL come from the germline V gene. The CDR3 contains 14 residues. V shed 0 bases and J shed 7 bases, with 10 bases lying between them. The chain's CDR3 is CASSQEGGRQPQHF. CDR3 DNA sequence: TGCGCCAGCAGCCAAGAAGGGGGAAGACAGCCCCAGCATTTT.

This clone was seen just once. The chain combines TRBV6-5 with TRBJ1-2, with a tentative D call TRBD1 (5 bases). Trimming stripped 4 bases from V and 1 base from J, with 13 bases between. CDR3 size: 15 residues. CDR1 and CDR2 (germline): MNHEY, SVGAGI. This chain's CDR3 is CASSSPRTLNYGYTF. DNA for the CDR3: TGTGCCAGCAGTTCCCCCCGGACACTTAACTATGGCTACACCTTC.

The chain employs TRBV21-1 and TRBJ1-1; the D call in the table, TRBD1, was not verified against the DNA. TRBV21-1 is listed as a pseudogene. The CDR3 extends over 15 amino acids. As DNA, the CDR3 is TGTGCCAGCAGCACCGGACAGGGGGCGTGCACTGAAGCTTTCTTT. Its translation is CASSTGQGACTEAFF.

The genes are TRBV6-1 and TRBJ1-2; 7 bases agree with TRBD1. The V segment lost 3 bases and the J segment 5 bases; nucleotides outside the gene matches: 9. In germline, CDR1 is MNHNS, CDR2 SASEGT. The CDR3 has 15 residues. The CDR3 region is CASSERDSTYYGYTF. The CDR3 DNA reads as TGTGCCAGCAGTGAGCGGGACAGTACGTATTATGGCTACACCTTC.

The chain recombines TRBV5-6 with TRBJ1-5; D might be TRBD1 (6 bases). V was clipped by 0 bases and J by 0 bases, with 7 bases between them. This CDR3 is 15 amino acids long. Looked up from germline, CDR1 is SGHDT and CDR2 is YYEEEE. For the CDR3, the DNA is TGTGCCAGCAGCTTGGCAGGGGCTAGCAATCAGCCCCAGCATTTT. Translation gives CASSLAGASNQPQHF.

V is TRBV10-1 and J is TRBJ1-2; D call uncertain. CDR1 is WNHNN and CDR2 is SYGVQD in the germline V gene (reference sequence). V was pared by 9 bases and J by 8 bases, with 22 bases between. The length of the CDR3 is 14 residues. The CDR3: CARGQAGDFWGYTF. In DNA form, the CDR3 reads TGCGCCAGGGGTCAAGCGGGAGATTTCTGGGGCTACACCTTC.

This chain's CDR3 is CASSLGQSNQPQHF. As DNA, the CDR3 is TGTGCCAGCAGCTTGGGACAGAGCAATCAGCCCCAGCATTTT. The V gene is TRBV5-8, the J gene TRBJ1-5; D perhaps matches TRBD1 (5 bases). The germline CDR1 and CDR2 sequences are SGHTS and YDEGEE. The CDR3 has 14 amino acids. Trimming took off 0 bases at V and 1 base at J, with 5 bases between the two ends.

The chain employs TRBV19 and TRBJ1-1, with 10 bases lining up with TRBD1. Germline-derived CDR1 and CDR2 are LNHDA and SQIVND (reference sequence). CDR3 length: 14 residues. With V trimmed by 8 bases and J by 4 bases, 7 bases remained unmatched. CDR3 bases: TGTGCCAGTGCCCAAAGGGACAGGGGCACTGAAGCTTTCTTT. This codes for CASAQRDRGTEAFF.

This clone was seen a handful of times. The chain is built from TRBV19 and TRBJ1-5, with D possibly TRBD1 on 5 matching bases. Germline V gene data show CDR1 as LNHDA and CDR2 as SQIVND (reference sequence). The CDR3 is made up of 13 amino acids. The V gene lost 8 bases and the J gene lost 4 bases, with 12 bases spanning the gap. The CDR3 sequence is CASQRQYNQPQHF. The CDR3 DNA reads TGTGCCAGTCAGCGACAGTATAATCAGCCCCAGCATTTT.

The chain links TRBV4-2 to TRBJ2-2; 11 positions agree with TRBD2. V shed 4 bases, J shed 3 bases, and the junction held 10 bases outside the gene matches. The germline gives CDR1 LGHNA, CDR2 YNFKEQ. The CDR3 has 18 residues. CDR3 sequence: CASSRGGLAGRDTGELFF. CDR3 coding DNA: TGTGCCAGCAGCCGTGGCGGACTAGCGGGTCGCGACACCGGGGAGCTGTTTTTT.

The chain couples TRBV6-6 to TRBJ1-2; 7 bases fit TRBD1. Germline trimming cut 2 bases from V and 4 bases from J; bases unmatched to any gene: 10. CDR1 is MNHNY and CDR2 is SVGAGI in the germline V gene (reference sequence). This CDR3 has 16 amino acids. In nucleotides, the CDR3 is TGTGCCAGCAGTTACCCTGAGGGGCCAGGGGGCTATGGCTACACCTTC. It encodes CASSYPEGPGGYGYTF.

In this sample, this clone turned up a few times. V is TRBV7-8 and J is TRBJ2-3; D unclear. From germline, CDR1 is SGHVS and CDR2 FQNEAQ. This CDR3 spans 13 amino acids. V was trimmed by 2 bases and J by 0 bases, leaving 3 bases between them. For the CDR3, the DNA is TGTGCCAGCAGCTTATCGAGCACAGATACGCAGTATTTT. Translation gives CASSLSSTDTQYF.

The chain combines TRBV30 with TRBJ2-3; no definite D call. Germline V CDR1 and CDR2: GTSNPN, SVGIG (reference sequence). V lost 1 base, J lost 5 bases, and 10 bases lay in between. CDR3 length equals 13 residues. The CDR3 reads CAWSGPRGDTQYF. For the CDR3, the DNA is TGTGCCTGGAGTGGCCCTAGAGGAGATACGCAGTATTTT. Filled out from reference TRBV30 and TRBJ2-3, the complete variable domain reads SQTIHQWPATLVQPVGSPLSLECTVEGTSNPNLYWYRQAAGRGLQLLFYSVGIGQISSEVPQNLSASRPQDRQFILSSKKLLLSDSGFYLCAWSGPRGDTQYFGPGTRLTVL.